This T cell receptor (beta chain) was sequenced during a study of T cell responses to AZD1222 COVID-19 vaccine. In the study overall: Second-dose groups at about 4 or about 12 weeks were pooled.

The germline CDR1 and CDR2 sequences are SGHAT and FQNNGV. The CDR3 contains 15 residues. Trimming stripped 3 bases from V and 3 bases from J, with 12 bases between. Points from the study as a whole: Among AZD1222 vaccinees, only five to seven were seropositive at baseline. CD4 TCRs linked to vaccination spanned spike, dominating at 160-218 and 743-854. Donors were largely white British and mainly female; clonal diversity was possibly underestimated.

Measured with immunoSEQ multiplex PCR; TCRdb has only the in-frame clones, and not every one. In the table there are tens of thousands of clones, approximately 83% of which are singletons. On this clone itself: The antigen remains unidentified.

This chain connects TRBV11-2 to TRBJ1-3, with D possibly being TRBD1 (6 bases). The sequence was collected from an adult in good health. The material sequenced was peripheral blood, taken on day 0 of AZD1222 vaccination. The CDR3 coding sequence is TGTGCCAGCAGCTTGGGCGGGACACTTGGAAACACCATATATTTT. This codes for CASSLGGTLGNTIYF.